This TCR beta chain was obtained from a study of cytomegalovirus exposure and HLA in healthy donors. Study-level points and caveats: TCR beta chains associated with HLA were, in a later analysis, more clonally expanded than equally common others. Looking again later, the authors saw that most CMV-associated TCR beta chains seemed HLA-restricted. Some segments of the V type, notably TRBV6-2 and TRBV6-3, were excluded as indistinguishable. Reportedly, TCR beta sequences accurately predicted HLA-A and HLA-B alleles in most subjects.

The germline V gene encodes CDR1 LNHDA and CDR2 SQIVND (reference sequence). This CDR3 region has 15 residues. The V segment lost 4 bases and the J segment 0 bases; nucleotides outside the gene matches: 2. To note about this clone: Its antigen is not known.

PCR used 60 Vbeta primers and 13 Jbeta primers. This table comes from immunoSEQ multiplex PCR, and its TCRdb copy is limited to in-frame clones, with some not included. This listing includes roughly 200,000 clones. The sample taken for sequencing was PBMCs. The rearrangement links TRBV19 to TRBJ1-4; 7 bases fit TRBD1. The source is a man aged 25-45 years in good health and CMV-seronegative. Written as DNA, the CDR3 is TGTGCCAGTAGTAGACAGGGTTCAACTAATGAAAAACTGTTTTTT. It translates to CASSRQGSTNEKLFF.